Listed below are T cell receptor beta chains from one sample, sequenced in a study of cytomegalovirus exposure and HLA in healthy donors. The data were produced by immunoSEQ multiplex PCR, yet TCRdb's version contains in-frame clones alone and is incomplete. The repertoire consists of around 200,000 clones, with approximately 79% occurring once and the leading ten covering 1.7%. Sequenced input: PBMCs. The receptors were sampled from a man between 50 and 59 years old in good health and CMV-seronegative. Each CDR3 is given with its conserved first and last residue. Fields, in order: clone size, D gene, J gene, V gene, CDR3 DNA, CDR3 protein. D genes are given only for firm matches. Size is stated for part of the rows, as once, few or many counts, or as a class when the clone is expanded.

NA	TRBD1	TRBJ2-2	TRBV2	TGTGCCAGCAGTGGACAGGGGGTATTCACCGGGGAGCTGTTTTTT	CASSGQGVFTGELFF
NA	NA	TRBJ1-1	TRBV5-6	TGTGCCAGCAGCTTGGACGGCGGGAACACTGAAGCTTTCTTT	CASSLDGGNTEAFF
NA	NA	TRBJ2-7	TRBV7-9	TGTGCCAGCAGCTCCTATGGGACACGGGCACAGCACGAGCAGTACTTC	CASSSYGTRAQHEQYF
NA	NA	TRBJ1-3	TRBV9	TGTGCCAGCAGCGTAGCGGGGAGCTCTGGAAACACCATATATTTT	CASSVAGSSGNTIYF
NA	TRBD1	TRBJ2-4	TRBV28	TGTGCCAGCAGTTTGGTCGACAGGGTGGCCAAAAACATTCAGTACTTC	CASSLVDRVAKNIQYF
NA	TRBD2	TRBJ2-7	TRBV7-3	TGTGCCAGCAGCTTAGCTAGCGGGGCTGCCTACGAGCAGTACTTC	CASSLASGAAYEQYF
NA	NA	TRBJ2-5	TRBV11-2	TGTGCCAGCAGCTTAGACCCGACGTGGAGGGAGACCCAGTACTTC	CASSLDPTWRETQYF
few	NA	TRBJ2-7	TRBV4-2	TGTGCCAGCAGCCAAGATGCGCCTCCTTTCGAGCAGTACTTC	CASSQDAPPFEQYF
NA	TRBD1	TRBJ1-2	TRBV29-1	TGCAGCGTGCCTAGGGGCCCAGGGGGCGAACTTGGCTACACCTTC	CSVPRGPGGELGYTF
NA	TRBD2	TRBJ2-5	TRBV18	TGTGCCAGCTCACCACCGGGACTAGGGTCGCAAGAGACCCAGTACTTC	CASSPPGLGSQETQYF
NA	TRBD1	TRBJ1-2	TRBV30	TGTGCCTGGAGTTCCCCGGGAGCCTCACAGGGGGAGGGCTACACCTTC	CAWSSPGASQGEGYTF
few	TRBD2	TRBJ2-3	TRBV27	TGTGCCAGCAGTTCCGGAGGGAGGGGCACAGATACGCAGTATTTT	CASSSGGRGTDTQYF
NA	NA	TRBJ1-5	TRBV18	TGTGCCAGCTCACTACAGGGCGGTAGCAATCAGCCCCAGCATTTT	CASSLQGGSNQPQHF
NA	NA	TRBJ1-2	TRBV5-5	TGTGCCAGCAGCTGGGCCGGGGGGGGAGGTGGCTACACCTTC	CASSWAGGGGGYTF
NA	TRBD1	TRBJ1-2	TRBV18	TGTGCCAGCTCACCAACAGGGGATAGGTACTATGGCTACACCTTC	CASSPTGDRYYGYTF
few	NA	TRBJ1-2	TRBV10-3	TGTGCCATCAGTCGGGACAATGTATATGGCTACACCTTC	CAISRDNVYGYTF
NA	TRBD2	TRBJ2-2	TRBV29-1	TGCAGCGTTGAAGAGCCGGGAGGCATCAACACCGGGGAGCTGTTTTTT	CSVEEPGGINTGELFF
few	TRBD2	TRBJ2-1	TRBV5-4	TGTGCCAGCAGCGACTTGACTAGCGGGAGCCCCCATGAGCAGTTCTTC	CASSDLTSGSPHEQFF
few	NA	TRBJ2-3	TRBV27	TGTGCCAGCAGCGGACTCGCGCTCACAGATACGCAGTATTTT	CASSGLALTDTQYF
NA	TRBD1	TRBJ1-4	TRBV28	TGTGCCAGCAACCTTCGACAGGGGAATGAAAAACTGTTTTTT	CASNLRQGNEKLFF
few	TRBD2	TRBJ2-1	TRBV7-2	TGTGCCAGCAGCTTAGCGGGCACTAGCGGGTCCTACAATGAGCAGTTCTTC	CASSLAGTSGSYNEQFF
NA	TRBD2	TRBJ2-3	TRBV11-2	TGTGCCAGCACCCAACTAGCGGGATTCGCAGATACGCAGTATTTT	CASTQLAGFADTQYF
NA	TRBD2	TRBJ2-5	TRBV9	TGTGCCAGCAGCGCGTCTAGCGGAAACCAAGAGACCCAGTACTTC	CASSASSGNQETQYF
NA	NA	TRBJ2-7	TRBV27	TGTGCCAGCAGCTTAGGAGGGACCGGCAGGCGCGAGCAGTACTTC	CASSLGGTGRREQYF
few	TRBD2	TRBJ2-1	TRBV9	TGTGCCAGCAGCGTAGCTACTGGGGGGGGAGCCTACAATGAGCAGTTCTTC	CASSVATGGGAYNEQFF
once	NA	TRBJ2-7	TRBV21-1	TGTGCCAGCAGCCCGCCTGAACTAGTCTGCGAGCAGTACTTC	CASSPPELVCEQYF
NA	NA	TRBJ2-5	TRBV12-5	TGTGCTAGTGGTTTGGGCCAGGGGAAGTTAGAGACCCAGTACTTC	CASGLGQGKLETQYF
NA	NA	TRBJ1-5	TRBV19	TGTGCCATACGGGGTGGCAATCAGCCCCAGCATTTT	CAIRGGNQPQHF
NA	NA	TRBJ1-1	TRBV5-1	TGCGCCAGCAGCCCTCACGGGAACACTGAAGCTTTCTTT	CASSPHGNTEAFF
NA	TRBD1	TRBJ2-7	TRBV14	TGTGCCAGCAGCCAATCCGGGACAGGGTCTTTGTGGGAGCAGTACTTC	CASSQSGTGSLWEQYF
NA	TRBD2	TRBJ2-7	TRBV5-1	TGCGCCAGCAGCCCTCGGACTAGCGGGAACTACGAGCAGTACTTC	CASSPRTSGNYEQYF
NA	TRBD1	TRBJ2-3	TRBV11-3	TGTGCCAGCAGCGGCCGGGACAGGGACTCAGATACGCAGTATTTT	CASSGRDRDSDTQYF
NA	NA	TRBJ2-5	TRBV30	TGTGCCTGGAGTGTAGGAGTCCAGCTCCGGCGACTAGAGACCCAGTACTTC	CAWSVGVQLRRLETQYF
NA	NA	TRBJ2-7	TRBV19	TGTGCCAGTAGTATAGAACACAAGATATACGAGCAGTACTTC	CASSIEHKIYEQYF
NA	NA	TRBJ1-2	TRBV7-9	TGTGCCAGCAGCTTCGCAGGGATGTATGGCTACACCTTC	CASSFAGMYGYTF
NA	TRBD2	TRBJ2-1	TRBV27	TGTGCCAGCAGTAGCGGGAGGGCCTACAATGAGCAGTTCTTC	CASSSGRAYNEQFF
NA	TRBD1	TRBJ1-3	TRBV19	TGTGCCAGTAGTCTTGGACAGGCGTTCTCTGGAAACACCATATATTTT	CASSLGQAFSGNTIYF
NA	TRBD2	TRBJ2-4	TRBV27	TGTGCCAGCAGGGGCGGAGCCCTTAGGACTAGCGGTCGACTTATAGCCAAAAACATTCAGTACTTC	CASRGGALRTSGRLIAKNIQYF
NA	TRBD1	TRBJ2-7	TRBV4-2	TGTGCCAGCAGCCAAGAGGGTCCCGGGACAGGGGACGAGCAGTACTTC	CASSQEGPGTGDEQYF
few	TRBD1	TRBJ2-4	TRBV4-1	TGCGCCAGCAGCCCAAGATCTGAGGGGGCAGGGTTAGCCAAAAACATTCAGTACTTC	CASSPRSEGAGLAKNIQYF
NA	TRBD1	TRBJ2-1	TRBV7-6	TGTGCCAGCAGGGGACAGGATTACAATGAGCAGTTCTTC	CASRGQDYNEQFF
NA	NA	TRBJ2-7	TRBV10-3	TGTGCCATCAGCGTGGTGGGGGCAGCAGGCGAGCAGTACTTC	CAISVVGAAGEQYF
NA	NA	TRBJ1-1	TRBV10-1	TGCGCCAGCAGTGTCTCAGGGGAACTCAGGAACACTGAAGCTTTCTTT	CASSVSGELRNTEAFF
NA	TRBD1	TRBJ1-5	TRBV27	TGTGCCAGCAGTTTAGAGGGGGCGCTCAATCAGCCCCAGCATTTT	CASSLEGALNQPQHF
NA	TRBD2	TRBJ2-1	TRBV28	TGTGCCAGCAGTCCAAGGACTAGCGGGAGCAATGAGCAGTTCTTC	CASSPRTSGSNEQFF
few	NA	TRBJ2-7	TRBV11-3	TGTGCCAGCAGCTTTCGGGGAAAGGGCTACGAGCAGTACTTC	CASSFRGKGYEQYF
NA	TRBD2	TRBJ2-3	TRBV5-1	TGCGCCAGCAGCTTAGCGGGACTTATAACCACAGATACGCAGTATTTT	CASSLAGLITTDTQYF
NA	TRBD1	TRBJ1-5	TRBV6-4	TGTGCCAGCAGCCAGGACAGGGTCAATCAGCCCCAGCATTTT	CASSQDRVNQPQHF
NA	TRBD1	TRBJ2-5	TRBV28	TGTGCCAGCAGGGGCTCTGAGACAGGGGGACTGAAGACCCAGTACTTC	CASRGSETGGLKTQYF
NA	NA	TRBJ1-5	TRBV18	TGTGCCAGCTCACGGGGAACAGGGACGGGTCAGCCCCAGCATTTT	CASSRGTGTGQPQHF
NA	NA	TRBJ1-1	TRBV7-9	TGTGCCAGCAGCTTAGTCGAGGGCACTGAAGCTTTCTTT	CASSLVEGTEAFF
NA	TRBD1	TRBJ2-5	TRBV10-1	TGCGCCAGCAGTGAGCCCGGACAGGGGCAAGAGACCCAGTACTTC	CASSEPGQGQETQYF
NA	TRBD2	TRBJ2-1	TRBV9	TGTGCCAGCAGCGTGACTTGGAGCGGGAGCTCCTACAATGAGCAGTTCTTC	CASSVTWSGSSYNEQFF
NA	NA	TRBJ1-1	TRBV9	TGTGCCAGCAGCGTAGGACCTCGGGGTCGTGAGACTGAAGCTTTCTTT	CASSVGPRGRETEAFF
NA	NA	TRBJ2-1	TRBV14	TGTGCCAGCAGCCAAGAGCGCGTTATTCCCTACAATGAGCAGTTCTTC	CASSQERVIPYNEQFF
NA	NA	TRBJ2-5	TRBV28	TGTGCCAGCAGTACCTTCCGGAGGGAGACCCAGTACTTC	CASSTFRRETQYF
NA	TRBD1	TRBJ1-1	TRBV11-2	TGTGCCAGCAGCTTAGACAGGGGGCACGGTGAAGCTTTCTTT	CASSLDRGHGEAFF